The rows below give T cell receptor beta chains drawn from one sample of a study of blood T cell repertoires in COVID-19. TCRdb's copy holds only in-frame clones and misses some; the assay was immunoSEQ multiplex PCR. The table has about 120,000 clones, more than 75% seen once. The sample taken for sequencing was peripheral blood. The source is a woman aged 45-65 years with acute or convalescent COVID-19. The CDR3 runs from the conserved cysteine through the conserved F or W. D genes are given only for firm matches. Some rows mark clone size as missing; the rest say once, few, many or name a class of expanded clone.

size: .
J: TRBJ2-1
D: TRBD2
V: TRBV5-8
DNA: TGTGCCAGCAAACGGATAGCGGGAGTGTTTGAGCAGTTCTTC
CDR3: CASKRIAGVFEQFF

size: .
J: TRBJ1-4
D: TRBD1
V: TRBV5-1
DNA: TGCGCCAGCAGCTTGGGACAGGGTAATGAAAAACTGTTTTTT
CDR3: CASSLGQGNEKLFF

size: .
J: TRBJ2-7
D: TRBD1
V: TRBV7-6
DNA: TGTGCCAGCAGCTTATCGACAGGGGATACCTACGAGCAGTACTTC
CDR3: CASSLSTGDTYEQYF

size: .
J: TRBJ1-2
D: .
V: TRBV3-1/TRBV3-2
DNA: TGTGCCAGCAGCCAAGGGGGAGGGAGAAGCTATGGCTACACCTTC
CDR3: CASSQGGGRSYGYTF

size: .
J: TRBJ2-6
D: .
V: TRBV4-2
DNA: TGTGCCAGCAGCCAAGACCCGGGTCCCTCTGGGGCCAACGTCCTGACTTTC
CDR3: CASSQDPGPSGANVLTF

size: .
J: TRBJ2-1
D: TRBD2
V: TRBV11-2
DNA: TGTGCCAGCAGCTCGCGGACAGGACTAGCGGCAAACAATGAGCAGTTCTTC
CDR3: CASSSRTGLAANNEQFF

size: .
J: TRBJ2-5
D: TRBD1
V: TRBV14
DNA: TGTGCCAGCAGCCGGACAGGAGGTTTCGGAGAGACCCAGTACTTC
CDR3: CASSRTGGFGETQYF

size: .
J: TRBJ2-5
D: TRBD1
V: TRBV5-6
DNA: TGTGCCAGCAGGAGGACAGGGGTTGAGACCCAGTACTTC
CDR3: CASRRTGVETQYF

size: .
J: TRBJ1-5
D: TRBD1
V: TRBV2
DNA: TGTGCCAGCAGTGAACTTTACAGGGGCAGCAATCAGCCCCAGCATTTT
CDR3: CASSELYRGSNQPQHF

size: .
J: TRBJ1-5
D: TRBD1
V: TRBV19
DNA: TGTGCCAGTAGTTCGTGGACAGGGGGGAACCAGCCCCAGCATTTT
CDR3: CASSSWTGGNQPQHF

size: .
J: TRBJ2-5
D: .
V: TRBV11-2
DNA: TGTGCCAGCAGCTTGGGCACGAACACAGGGCTTGAGACCCAGTACTTC
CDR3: CASSLGTNTGLETQYF

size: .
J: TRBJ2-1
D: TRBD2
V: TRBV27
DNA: TGTGCCAGCAGTTTTCTAGCGGGAGGATCTGGGAATGAGCAGTTCTTC
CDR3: CASSFLAGGSGNEQFF

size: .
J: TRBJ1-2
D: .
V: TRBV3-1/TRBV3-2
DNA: TGTGCCAGCAGCCGGATCGCCAGGGGAGAGGGTTATGGCTACACCTTC
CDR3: CASSRIARGEGYGYTF

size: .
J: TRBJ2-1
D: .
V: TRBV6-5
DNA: TGTGCCAGCAGTTTGGGCCTAGCGAGCGATGAGCAGTTCTTC
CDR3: CASSLGLASDEQFF

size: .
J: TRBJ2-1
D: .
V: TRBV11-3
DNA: TGTGCCAGCAGCGAAGGAAGGAGAGAAAGATACAATGAGCAGTTCTTC
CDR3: CASSEGRRERYNEQFF

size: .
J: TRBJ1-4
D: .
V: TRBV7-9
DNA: TGTGCCAGCAGCGCGCCACAGGGAAGGAATGAAAAACTGTTTTTT
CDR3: CASSAPQGRNEKLFF

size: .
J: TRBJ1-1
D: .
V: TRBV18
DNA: TGTGCCAGCTCACCAGGCTTGTTGAAGGGCGGGACTGAAGCTTTCTTT
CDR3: CASSPGLLKGGTEAFF

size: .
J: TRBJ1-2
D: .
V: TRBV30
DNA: TGTGCCTGGAGTGTACTAGGGTACGTTGGCTACACCTTC
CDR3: CAWSVLGYVGYTF

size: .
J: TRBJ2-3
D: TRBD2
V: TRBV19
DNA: TGTGCCAGTAGTATACAGGGAGGGCAGAATACGCAGTATTTT
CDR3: CASSIQGGQNTQYF

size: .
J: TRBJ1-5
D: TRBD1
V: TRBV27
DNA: TGTGCCAGCAGTTTAGGGGACAGAATCAATCAGCCCCAGCATTTT
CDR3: CASSLGDRINQPQHF

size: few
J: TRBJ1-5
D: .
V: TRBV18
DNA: TGTGCCAGCTCACCGGGCAGGGAACAGCCCCAGCATTTT
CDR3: CASSPGREQPQHF

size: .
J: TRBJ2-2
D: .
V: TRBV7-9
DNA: TGTGCCAGCACCCAAGGCGAATCGAACACCGGGGAGCTGTTTTTT
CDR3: CASTQGESNTGELFF

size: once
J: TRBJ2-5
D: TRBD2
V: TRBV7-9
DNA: TGTGCCAGCAGCCTTTGGACTAGCGACCAAGAGACCCAGTACTTC
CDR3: CASSLWTSDQETQYF

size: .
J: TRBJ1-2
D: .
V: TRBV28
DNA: TGTGCCAGCAGTGATTGGGGGGGAGATGGCTACACCTTC
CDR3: CASSDWGGDGYTF

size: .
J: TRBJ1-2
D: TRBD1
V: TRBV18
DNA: TGTGCCAGCTCACTACAGGGGTGGGGCGGCTACACCTTC
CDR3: CASSLQGWGGYTF

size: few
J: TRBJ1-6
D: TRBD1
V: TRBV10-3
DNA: TGTGCCATCAGCGCTCGGACAGGACATTCACCCCTCCACTTT
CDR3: CAISARTGHSPLHF

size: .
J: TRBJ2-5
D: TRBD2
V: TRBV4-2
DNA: TGTGCCAGCAGCCAAGACGGACAGCGGGAGGAGACCCAGTACTTC
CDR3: CASSQDGQREETQYF

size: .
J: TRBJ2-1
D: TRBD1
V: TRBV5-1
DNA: TGCGCCAGCAGCGAAACTACAGGGGGCTCCTACAATGAGCAGTTCTTC
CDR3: CASSETTGGSYNEQFF

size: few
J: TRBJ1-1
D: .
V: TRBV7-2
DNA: TGTGCCAGCAGCTTAGAACAGTTGAACACTGAAGCTTTCTTT
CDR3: CASSLEQLNTEAFF

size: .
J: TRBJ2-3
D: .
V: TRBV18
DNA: TGTGCCAGCTCACCGCGGGGAGAATCAGATACGCAGTATTTT
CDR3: CASSPRGESDTQYF

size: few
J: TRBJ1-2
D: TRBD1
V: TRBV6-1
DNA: TGTGCCAGCAGTGTAAGATCAGGGGGCTCCGTTTACTATGGCTACACCTTC
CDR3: CASSVRSGGSVYYGYTF

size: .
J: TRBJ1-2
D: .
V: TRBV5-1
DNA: TGCGCCAGCAGCTTGGGAGCTAACTATGGCTACACCTTC
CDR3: CASSLGANYGYTF

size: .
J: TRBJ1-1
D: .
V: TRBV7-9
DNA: TGTGCCAGCAGCTTATCTGTCACTGAAGCTTTCTTT
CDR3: CASSLSVTEAFF

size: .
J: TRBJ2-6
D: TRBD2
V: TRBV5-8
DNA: TGTGCCAGCAGCTTTTCAGGCGGGGGGGGAGCAGGGGCCAACGTCCTGACTTTC
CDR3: CASSFSGGGGAGANVLTF

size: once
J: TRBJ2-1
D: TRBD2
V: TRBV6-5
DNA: TGTGCCAGCAGTCGCGGGGAGGGTGAGCAGTTCTTC
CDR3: CASSRGEGEQFF

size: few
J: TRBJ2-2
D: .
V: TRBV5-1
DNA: TGCGCCAGCAGCTTGGGTCCAAGCGTCGCCGGGGAGCTGTTTTTT
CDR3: CASSLGPSVAGELFF

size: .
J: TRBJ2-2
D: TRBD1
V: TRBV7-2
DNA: TGTGCCAGCAGCTTCGCGACAGGGGCCACCGGGGAGCTGTTTTTT
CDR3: CASSFATGATGELFF

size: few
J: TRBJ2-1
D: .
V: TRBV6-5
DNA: TGTGCCAGCAGTAACCGGGTCCACAATGAGCAGTTCTTC
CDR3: CASSNRVHNEQFF

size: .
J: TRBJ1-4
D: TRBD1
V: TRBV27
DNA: TGTGCCAGCAGTTCATGGACAGGGGTTGAAAAACTGTTTTTT
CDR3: CASSSWTGVEKLFF

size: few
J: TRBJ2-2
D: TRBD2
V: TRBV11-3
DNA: TGTGCCAGCAGCCCAGAAGCGGGAGGGCCCGTGGCAGGCGGGGAGCTGTTTTTT
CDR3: CASSPEAGGPVAGGELFF

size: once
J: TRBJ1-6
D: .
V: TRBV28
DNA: TGTGCCAGCCTACAGGGATTTGGTAATTCACCCCTCCACTTT
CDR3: CASLQGFGNSPLHF

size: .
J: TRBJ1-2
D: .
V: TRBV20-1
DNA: TGCAGTGCTCCGGGAGGGCCTGGCTACACCTTC
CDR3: CSAPGGPGYTF

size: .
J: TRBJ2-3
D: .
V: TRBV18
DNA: TGTGCCAGCTCACCAATTAGGGGTCCGAAGGCAGATACGCAGTATTTT
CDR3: CASSPIRGPKADTQYF

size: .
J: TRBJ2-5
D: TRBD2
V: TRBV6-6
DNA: TGTGCCAGCAGTCCCCTAGGGAGGGCCCTCTCGGGAGAGACCCAGTACTTC
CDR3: CASSPLGRALSGETQYF

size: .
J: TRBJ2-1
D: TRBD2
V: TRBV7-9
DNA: TGTGCCAGCAGCCATCCTAGCGGGCGGAATGAGCAGTTCTTC
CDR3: CASSHPSGRNEQFF

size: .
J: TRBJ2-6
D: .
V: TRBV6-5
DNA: TGTGCCAGCAGTTTTCGGGGGGCCAACGTCCTGACTTTC
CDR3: CASSFRGANVLTF

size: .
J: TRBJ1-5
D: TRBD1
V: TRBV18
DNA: TGTGCCAGCTCCTACGCACAGGGGCAGCCCCAGCATTTT
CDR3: CASSYAQGQPQHF

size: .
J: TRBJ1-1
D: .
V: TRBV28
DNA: TGTGCCAGCAGTTTAATAGGGAGTCGAACTGAAGCTTTCTTT
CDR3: CASSLIGSRTEAFF

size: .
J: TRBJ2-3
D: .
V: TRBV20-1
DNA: TGCAGTGCTAGTCTCTCTAGCTCCTTGGCTCCGCAGTATTTT
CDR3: CSASLSSSLAPQYF

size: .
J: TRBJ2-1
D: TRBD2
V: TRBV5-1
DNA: TGCGCCAGCAGCGGGGGACTAGCGGTCTACAATGAGCAGTTCTTC
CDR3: CASSGGLAVYNEQFF

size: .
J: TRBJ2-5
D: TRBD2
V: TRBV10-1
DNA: TGCGCCAGCATAACTAGCGGGACAAAGACCCAGTACTTC
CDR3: CASITSGTKTQYF

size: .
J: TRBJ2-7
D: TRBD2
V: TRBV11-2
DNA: TGTGCCAGCAGGAGACTAGCGGGAGTCTACGAGCAGTACTTC
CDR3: CASRRLAGVYEQYF

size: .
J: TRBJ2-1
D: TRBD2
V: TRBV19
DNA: TGTGCCAGTAGTATACGGACTAGCGGACCCTACAATGAGCAGTTCTTC
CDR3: CASSIRTSGPYNEQFF

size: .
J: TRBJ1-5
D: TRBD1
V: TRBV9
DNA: TGTGCCAGCAGCGCAACAGGGGGCGGCAATCAGCCCCAGCATTTT
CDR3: CASSATGGGNQPQHF

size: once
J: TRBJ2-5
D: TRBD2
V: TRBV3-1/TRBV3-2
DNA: TGTGCCAGCAGCCAATTTCCCTCTAGCGGGCCTTATCAAGAGACCCAGTACTTC
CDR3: CASSQFPSSGPYQETQYF

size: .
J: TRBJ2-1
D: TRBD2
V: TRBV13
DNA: TGTGCCAGCAGCCTAGCGGGAGATTTTGAGCAGTTCTTC
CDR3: CASSLAGDFEQFF

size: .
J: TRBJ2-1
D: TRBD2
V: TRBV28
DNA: TGTGCCAGCAGCCAACTAGCGGGAGGGGTTGAGCAGTTCTTC
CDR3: CASSQLAGGVEQFF

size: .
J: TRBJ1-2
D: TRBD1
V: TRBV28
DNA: TGTGCCAGCACCTCCGGGACAGGTCCTAACTATGGCTACACCTTC
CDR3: CASTSGTGPNYGYTF

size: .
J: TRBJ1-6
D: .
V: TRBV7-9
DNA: TGTGCCAGCAGCTTAGGAGGTAGCTCCTATAATTCACCCCTCCACTTT
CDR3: CASSLGGSSYNSPLHF